Presented here are 22 T cell receptor beta chains from one specimen sequenced in a study of shared clonotypes between healthy human individuals. TCRdb keeps only in-frame clones here, not all; method: immunoSEQ multiplex PCR. The sample gives roughly 2 million clones, around 95% of which show up once; 0.13% is in the top ten. Sample: naive CD4+ T cells sorted from blood. Subset denoted: CD45RA+ positively selected. The receptor source for this set is a young man in good health.

The chain employs TRBV7-6 and TRBJ2-1, with D possibly TRBD2 on 6 matching bases. Trimming removed 1 base from V and 9 bases from J, with 19 bases in between. Germline V lookup: CDR1 SGHVS, CDR2 FNYEAQ. This CDR3 is 16 amino acids long. DNA of the CDR3: TGTGCCAGCAGCTTAGGAGGCGGGACCAAGGAGGGTGAGCAGTTCTTC. Its protein product is CASSLGGGTKEGEQFF. Full variable domain (missing parts from reference TRBV7-6 and TRBJ2-1): GAGVSQSPRYKVTKRGQDVALRCDPISGHVSLYWYRQALGQGPEFLTYFNYEAQQDKSGLPNDRFSAERPEGSISTLTIQRTEQRDSAMYRCASSLGGGTKEGEQFFGPGTRLTVL.

As regards this clone: The same CDR3 arises from other DNA sequences in this sample as well. This chain links TRBV2 with TRBJ2-3; TRBD2 matches 9 bases. The trim removed 5 bases at V and 2 bases at J, leaving 2 bases unmatched. This CDR3 is built from 14 residues. CDR1 is SNHLY and CDR2 is FYNNEI in the germline V gene. CDR3 bases: TGTGCCAGCAGTTTAGCGGGGGTCACAGATACGCAGTATTTT. This codes for CASSLAGVTDTQYF.

The chain carries TRBV6-6 and TRBJ1-3; D not resolved. The CDR3 extends over 14 amino acids. V dropped 0 bases and J dropped 1 base, with 4 bases sitting between them. Per the germline V gene, CDR1 is MNHNY and CDR2 is SVGAGI (reference sequence). This CDR3 reads CASSYSHSGNTIYF. The CDR3 coding sequence is TGTGCCAGCAGTTACTCGCATTCTGGAAACACCATATATTTT.

V gene TRBV5-1 combines with J gene TRBJ2-5; D perhaps matches TRBD2 (5 bases). Germline V gives CDR1 SGHRS, CDR2 YFSETQ. Trimming left V 0 bases short and J 4 bases short, with 10 bases between. The length of the CDR3 is 14 residues. The DNA for the CDR3 is TGCGCCAGCAGCTTGGTGATGGGGAGAGAGACCCAGTACTTC. This translates into CASSLVMGRETQYF.

This chain connects TRBV5-1 to TRBJ1-1; TRBD1 matches at 11 bases. Germline V gene lookup returns CDR1 SGHRS and CDR2 YFSETQ. The CDR3 contains 16 residues. The V segment lost 4 bases and the J segment 3 bases; nucleotides outside the gene matches: 8. CDR3 sequence: CASSPGTGGEDTEAFF. The CDR3 nucleotides are TGCGCCAGCAGCCCGGGGACAGGGGGAGAGGACACTGAAGCTTTCTTT.

As to this clone: At one boundary the junction diverges from the germline segment, which might be a read error. The chain is built from TRBV5-4 and TRBJ2-7; 11 bases agree with TRBD1. This CDR3 comprises 15 residues. In germline, CDR1 is SGHNT, CDR2 YYREEE (reference sequence). The CDR3 DNA sequence: TGCGCCAGCAGCTTGCGGACAGGGGGCGCGAACGAGCAGTACTTC. It encodes CASSLRTGGANEQYF.

With respect to this clone: One end of the junction is discordant with germline, which a read error may explain. The chain recombines TRBV7-2 with TRBJ2-4; perhaps D is TRBD1 or TRBD2 (5 bases each). Germline loops: CDR1 SGHTA, CDR2 FQGNSA. The CDR3 has 14 residues. CDR3 coding DNA: TGTGCCAGCAGCGTAGCCGGGACCCAAAACATTCAGTACTTC. It specifies CASSVAGTQNIQYF. The full variable domain, with the rest looked up from reference TRBV7-2 and TRBJ2-4, is GAGVSQSPSNKVTEKGKDVELRCDPISGHTALYWYRQSLGQGLEFLIYFQGNSAPDKSGLPSDRFSAERTGGSVSTLTIQRTQQEDSAVYLCASSVAGTQNIQYFGAGTRLSVL.

The gene calls are TRBV7-2 and TRBJ2-7; no clear D. The germline V gene has CDR1 SGHTA and CDR2 FQGNSA. Trimming took 2 bases from V and 5 from J, leaving 13 bases between them. This CDR3 spans 14 amino acids. CDR3 loop: CASSLSPGLDEQYF. In DNA form, the CDR3 reads TGTGCCAGCAGCTTATCGCCCGGGTTGGACGAGCAGTACTTC.

The rearrangement uses TRBV9 and TRBJ2-7, with D possibly matching TRBD2 (6 bases). Germline-derived CDR1 and CDR2 are SGDLS and YYNGEE. The CDR3 loop spans 15 amino acids. The germline V and J ends were trimmed by 3 bases and 6 bases, with 19 bases remaining between them. CDR3 loop: CASSGVGPAEGEQYF. CDR3 DNA sequence: TGTGCCAGCAGCGGCGTGGGCCCCGCGGAGGGCGAGCAGTACTTC.

The chain uses TRBV18 and TRBJ2-2; unclear D gene. Per the germline V gene, CDR1 is KGHSH and CDR2 is LQKENI. This CDR3 is 13 amino acids long. V was pared by 0 bases and J by 5 bases, with 4 bases between. In DNA, the CDR3 is TGTGCCAGCTCACCACCTATGACCGGGGAGCTGTTTTTT. This gives the protein CASSPPMTGELFF.

This chain links TRBV9 with TRBJ2-7, with D perhaps matching TRBD1 (6 bases). The germline gives CDR1 SGDLS, CDR2 YYNGEE. The CDR3 loop spans 14 amino acids. V was trimmed by 3 bases and J by 1 base, leaving 11 bases between them. The CDR3 here is CASSALDSSYEQYF. The DNA for the CDR3 is TGTGCCAGCAGCGCTTTGGACAGTTCCTACGAGCAGTACTTC.

The rearrangement links TRBV27 to TRBJ1-2; D is unresolved. V gave up 6 bases and J gave up 5 bases, with 13 bases separating them. There are 13 residues in the CDR3. CDR1 and CDR2 (germline): MNHEY, SMNVEV (reference sequence). CDR3 sequence reads: CASSQPGSYGYTF. The CDR3 DNA reads TGTGCCAGCAGCCAGCCAGGTTCGTATGGCTACACCTTC.

This rearrangement joins TRBV6-5 to TRBJ1-5; D may be TRBD1 (6 bases). There are 14 residues in the CDR3. Trimming pared 5 bases from V and 1 base from J, leaving 9 bases between. Germline CDR1 is MNHEY and CDR2 is SVGAGI. The CDR3 loop reads CASSQDSSNQPQHF. The CDR3 DNA reads TGTGCCAGCAGTCAGGACAGCAGCAATCAGCCCCAGCATTTT.

The chain employs TRBV6-1 and TRBJ2-4; 12 bases are shared with TRBD2. From germline, CDR1 is MNHNS and CDR2 SASEGT. The CDR3 covers 18 residues. The J segment lost 3 bases and the V segment lost 1 base, leaving 7 bases of the junction unmatched. DNA for the CDR3: TGTGCCAGCAGTGAAGTTCTAGCGGGGGGGCTTAACAAAAACATTCAGTACTTC. Its translation: CASSEVLAGGLNKNIQYF.

Of note for this clone: The same CDR3 also results from other DNA sequences found in this sample. The CDR3: CSASSDTQYF. CDR3 nucleotides: TGCAGTGCTAGTTCAGATACGCAGTATTTT. V usage is TRBV20-1 and J usage is TRBJ2-3; no definite D call. Germline loops: CDR1 DFQATT, CDR2 SNEGSKA (reference sequence). The CDR3 contains 10 residues. With 3 bases removed from V and 4 bases from J, the gap between germline ends came to 2 bases.

This clone appeared once. The rearrangement uses TRBV7-6 and TRBJ1-3, with 9 bases that match TRBD1. Per the germline V gene, CDR1 is SGHVS and CDR2 is FNYEAQ. V was clipped by 2 bases and J by 12 bases; unmatched bases: 14. The CDR3 spans 16 residues. In DNA, the CDR3 is TGTGCCAGCAGCTTATCACCTGGGGGGACAGGGAGTCACATATATTTT. Translating it yields CASSLSPGGTGSHIYF.

The chain carries TRBV5-4 and TRBJ2-2; D is possibly TRBD1 (6 bases). Trimming shortened V by 3 bases and J by 5 bases, and 17 bases separated the two germline ends. This CDR3 is built from 16 residues. Germline CDR1 and CDR2: SGHNT and YYREEE (reference sequence). The CDR3 coding sequence is TGTGCCAGCAGCTCTGGACAGAACGGGGTGACCGGGGAGCTGTTTTTT. Protein product: CASSSGQNGVTGELFF.

This chain uses TRBV7-9 with TRBJ1-3; D is unclear. The CDR3 consists of 13 residues. Trimming pared 3 bases from V and 0 bases from J, leaving 3 bases between. CDR1 and CDR2 from the germline V gene are SEHNR and FQNEAQ (reference sequence). The DNA of the CDR3 is TGTGCCAGCAGCTTCGACTCTGGAAACACCATATATTTT. Protein: CASSFDSGNTIYF.

The J gene is TRBJ2-1, the V gene TRBV7-9, with 16 bases matching TRBD2. The germline V gene encodes CDR1 SEHNR and CDR2 FQNEAQ (reference sequence). The trim removed 5 bases at V and 6 bases at J, leaving 10 bases unmatched. The CDR3 spans 18 residues. CDR3 DNA sequence: TGTGCCAGCAGCCCGCCGGGACTAGCGGGAGGGCTGGGCAATGAGCAGTTCTTC. Translation gives CASSPPGLAGGLGNEQFF.

The chain uses TRBV27 and TRBJ1-6, with unresolved D. Germline V gives CDR1 MNHEY, CDR2 SMNVEV (reference sequence). V was trimmed by 4 bases and J by 1 base, leaving 17 bases between them. The CDR3 totals 18 residues. The DNA of the CDR3 is TGTGCCAGCAGTTCTTACCCTCCCCAGGCTTCCTATAATTCACCCCTCCACTTT. It yields the protein CASSSYPPQASYNSPLHF.

The chain is built from TRBV6-5 and TRBJ1-6, with D perhaps TRBD1 (5 bases). The CDR3 runs 15 residues. V shed 6 bases and J shed 9 bases, with 18 bases lying between them. From germline, CDR1 is MNHEY and CDR2 SVGAGI. CDR3 protein: CASSDGGADGSPLHF. CDR3 sequence (DNA): TGTGCCAGCAGCGACGGGGGAGCTGACGGTTCACCCCTCCACTTT.

The J gene is TRBJ2-2, the V gene TRBV7-8, with D perhaps assigned TRBD1 or TRBD2 (6 bases each). V shed 5 bases and J shed 6 bases, with 13 bases lying between them. CDR3 length: 14 residues. The germline gives CDR1 SGHVS, CDR2 FQNEAQ. DNA of the CDR3: TGTGCCAGCAGCAGGGGGGATTGGCCCGGGGAGCTGTTTTTT. Translation: CASSRGDWPGELFF. The entire variable domain, with the rest obtained from reference TRBV7-8 and TRBJ2-2, is as follows: GAGVSQSPRYKVAKRGQDVALRCDPISGHVSLFWYQQALGQGPEFLTYFQNEAQLDKSGLPSDRFFAERPEGSVSTLKIQRTQQEDSAVYLCASSRGDWPGELFFGEGSRLTVL.